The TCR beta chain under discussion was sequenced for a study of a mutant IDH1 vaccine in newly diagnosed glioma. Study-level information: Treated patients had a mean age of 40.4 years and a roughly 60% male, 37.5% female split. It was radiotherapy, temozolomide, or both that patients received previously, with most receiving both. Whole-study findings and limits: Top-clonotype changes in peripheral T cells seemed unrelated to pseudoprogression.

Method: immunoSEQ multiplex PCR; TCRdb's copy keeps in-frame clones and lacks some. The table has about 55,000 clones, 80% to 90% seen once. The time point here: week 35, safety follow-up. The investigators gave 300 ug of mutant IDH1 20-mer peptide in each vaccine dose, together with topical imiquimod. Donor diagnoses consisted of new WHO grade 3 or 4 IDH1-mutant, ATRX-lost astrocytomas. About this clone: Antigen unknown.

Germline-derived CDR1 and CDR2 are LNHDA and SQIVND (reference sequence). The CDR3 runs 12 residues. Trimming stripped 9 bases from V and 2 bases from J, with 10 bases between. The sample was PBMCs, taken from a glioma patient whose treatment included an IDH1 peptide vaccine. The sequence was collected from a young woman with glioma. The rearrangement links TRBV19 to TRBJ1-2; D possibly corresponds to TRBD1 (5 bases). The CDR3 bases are TGTGCCAGCTTGGGGGAGAACTATGGCTACACCTTC. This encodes CASLGENYGYTF.